Listed below are T cell receptor beta chains from one sample, sequenced in a study of blood T cells in healthy people across ages. MiXCR, applied by TCRdb to the 5' RACE reads, yields one record per CDR3 protein. Of about 1.4 million distinct CDR3 sequences in the sample, roughly 59% were seen once. The specimen sequenced was blood. These receptors originate from a man between 18 and 35 years old in good health. Both conserved end residues are part of each CDR3. A D gene is named only where the DNA matches it firmly. Clone size is shown for a subset of rows, as once, few, many or a class of expanded clone.

D gene	clone size	J gene	V gene	CDR3 protein	CDR3 DNA
-	-	TRBJ1-1	TRBV6-6	CASSYSGGVGGNTEAFF	TGTGCCAGCAGTTACTCCGGAGGAGTAGGAGGAAACACTGAAGCTTTCTTT
TRBD1	few	TRBJ2-1	TRBV29-1	CSVEGTGYHNEQFF	TGCAGCGTTGAGGGGACAGGTTACCACAATGAGCAGTTCTTC
-	few	TRBJ2-2	TRBV21-1	CASSKGTSNTGELFF	TGTGCCAGCAGCAAAGGGACCTCGAACACCGGGGAGCTGTTTTTT
TRBD2	-	TRBJ2-1	TRBV5-1	CASIEAGSLGEQFF	TGCGCCAGCATAGAAGCGGGAAGCCTTGGAGAGCAGTTCTTC
TRBD2	few	TRBJ2-1	TRBV4-1	CASSQDGGSLYNEQFF	TGCGCCAGCAGCCAAGACGGCGGGAGTCTTTACAATGAGCAGTTCTTC
-	-	TRBJ2-3	TRBV29-1	CSVGGTFIDTQYF	TGCAGCGTTGGCGGGACTTTCATAGATACGCAGTATTTT
-	few	TRBJ1-5	TRBV27	CASSWGRPPNQPQHF	TGTGCCAGCAGTTGGGGTCGACCTCCCAATCAGCCCCAGCATTTT
TRBD2	-	TRBJ2-1	TRBV7-6	CASSLDSGELSSYNEQFF	TGTGCCAGCAGCTTGGATAGCGGGGAGTTAAGCTCCTACAATGAGCAGTTCTTC
-	-	TRBJ1-2	TRBV20-1	CSARGGRVIYGYTF	TGCAGTGCTAGGGGGGGTCGGGTGATCTATGGCTACACCTTC
TRBD1	-	TRBJ2-5	TRBV29-1	CSGGQRGETQYF	TGCAGCGGGGGACAGAGAGGGGAGACCCAGTACTTC
-	-	TRBJ2-2	TRBV7-2	CASSLASVGGTGELFF	TGTGCCAGCAGCTTAGCTAGCGTCGGCGGGACCGGGGAGCTGTTTTTT
TRBD2	-	TRBJ2-3	TRBV7-2	CASSLGVAGGNTDTQYF	TGTGCCAGCAGCTTAGGGGTAGCGGGGGGAAACACAGATACGCAGTATTTT
TRBD1	-	TRBJ1-2	TRBV20-1	CSAVPGQGRIYGYTF	TGCAGTGCTGTACCGGGACAGGGGAGGATCTATGGCTACACCTTC
TRBD1	-	TRBJ2-5	TRBV20-1	CSARGTGTGDPETQYF	TGCAGTGCTAGAGGGACCGGGACAGGGGATCCAGAGACCCAGTACTTC
-	once	TRBJ1-1	TRBV7-9	CASSPLRLEIESTEAFF	TGTGCCAGCAGCCCATTACGGTTGGAAATCGAGAGCACTGAAGCTTTCTTT
-	-	TRBJ2-7	TRBV12-3/TRBV12-4	CASNSLGEDYEQYF	TGTGCCAGCAATAGCCTAGGGGAAGACTACGAGCAGTACTTC
-	few	TRBJ1-1	TRBV6-6	CASRDAEAFF	TGTGCCAGCAGGGACGCTGAAGCTTTCTTT
TRBD1	-	TRBJ2-7	TRBV25-1	CASSEEGARAYEQYF	TGTGCCAGCAGTGAAGAGGGGGCTAGGGCCTACGAGCAGTACTTC
-	-	TRBJ2-5	TRBV6-1	CASSVFEVRETQYF	TGTGCCAGCAGTGTCTTCGAGGTGAGAGAGACCCAGTACTTC
-	few	TRBJ2-4	TRBV11-2	CASSVHLGNIQYF	TGTGCCAGCAGCGTGCACTTAGGGAACATTCAGTACTTC
-	-	TRBJ2-5	TRBV5-1	CASSLIGAHQETQYF	TGCGCCAGCAGCTTGATTGGGGCACACCAAGAGACCCAGTACTTC
-	-	TRBJ2-5	TRBV29-1	CSGDSPGSGTQYF	TGCAGCGGTGATAGCCCTGGGTCTGGGACCCAGTACTTC
-	-	TRBJ1-2	TRBV12-3/TRBV12-4	CASSRDRRSFYGYTF	TGTGCCAGCAGCCGAGACAGAAGATCGTTCTATGGCTACACCTTC
TRBD2	once	TRBJ2-7	TRBV3-1	CARTTSGGPRYEQYF	TGTGCCAGGACAACTAGCGGGGGGCCCAGATACGAGCAGTACTTC
-	-	TRBJ1-2	TRBV4-2	CASGLTANYGYTF	TGTGCCAGTGGACTGACAGCTAACTATGGCTACACCTTC
-	-	TRBJ2-3	TRBV20-1	CSASPSGHTDTQYF	TGCAGTGCTAGTCCCAGCGGCCACACAGATACGCAGTATTTT